This TCR beta chain appears in the sequencing data of a study of human thymus T cells. There are 14 residues in the CDR3. Per germline, CDR1 MNHNS and CDR2 SASEGT. Deletions cut 6 bases from V and 2 bases from J, with 14 bases between. Healthy Finnish infants having corrective surgery for congenital heart defects served as donors. Only four of the eight donors provided an approximately 0.45-1 mL blood sample. Genomic DNA was extracted from every available blood leukocyte. Profiled with immunoSEQ multiplex PCR; TCRdb holds only in-frame clones, not every one. The repertoire holds just over 45,000 clones, with 95% as singletons.

The TCR was taken from a girl under three years old with a congenital heart defect but otherwise immunologically healthy. Material for sequencing was blood. J is TRBJ2-7 and V is TRBV6-1; D perhaps matches TRBD2 (6 bases). The CDR3 DNA reads as TGTGCCAGCAGCGACCGGCGGGGAGCCTACGAGCAGTACTTC. Protein: CASSDRRGAYEQYF.